These 21 T cell receptor beta chains came from one sample sequenced in a study of STAT5B mutations in CD4+ large granular lymphocyte leukemia. Here immunoSEQ multiplex PCR was the method, and the copy in TCRdb shows in-frame clones only, minus some. The table lists some 30,000 clones, approximately 84% of them singletons. Sequenced material: CD4+ T cells from blood buffy coats. Receptors originate from a human donor in good health.

The chain carries TRBV9 and TRBJ2-1; D is unresolved. The germline V gene encodes CDR1 SGDLS and CDR2 YYNGEE. The V end lost 0 bases, the J end lost 6 bases, and 7 bases lay between the germline ends. The CDR3 runs to 13 residues. Here the CDR3 reads CASSVGGSNEQFF. Here the CDR3 DNA reads TGTGCCAGCAGCGTAGGCGGCAGCAATGAGCAGTTCTTC.

This chain connects TRBV28 to TRBJ2-1; 8 nucleotides agree with TRBD2. CDR3 size: 16 residues. V lost 6 bases and J lost 4; bases outside the gene matches: 11. CDR1 and CDR2 (germline): MDHEN, SYDVKM. DNA for the CDR3: TGTGCCAGCAGGCTAGCGGGTCCGGGAGGGTACAATGAGCAGTTCTTC. Its translation is CASRLAGPGGYNEQFF.

This clone was seen only once. The CDR3 is CSGGQGAGELFF. The CDR3 region has the DNA TGCAGCGGGGGACAGGGGGCCGGGGAGCTGTTTTTT. The chain links TRBV29-1 to TRBJ2-2; TRBD1 matches 11 bases. Germline V gene lookup returns CDR1 SQVTM and CDR2 ANQGSEA. The CDR3 consists of 12 residues. With 7 bases clipped from V and 6 bases from J, the junction kept 1 base outside the gene matches.

This clone was seen a handful of times. The rearrangement joins TRBV28 to TRBJ2-1; weak D call: TRBD1 (5 bases). The germline gives CDR1 MDHEN, CDR2 SYDVKM. The germline V and J ends were trimmed by 4 bases and 1 base, with 14 bases remaining between them. The CDR3 covers 16 residues. The CDR3 bases are TGTGCCAGCAGTTCGGCCAGGGAAACTTCCTACAATGAGCAGTTCTTC. It specifies CASSSARETSYNEQFF.

The chain couples TRBV27 to TRBJ2-7; 8 bases align to TRBD1. There are 13 residues in the CDR3. Germline-derived CDR1 and CDR2 are MNHEY and SMNVEV (reference sequence). V dropped 10 bases and J dropped 2; count of bases not matched to a gene: 7. CDR3: CATKTGATYEQYF. The CDR3 DNA reads as TGTGCCACTAAGACAGGGGCTACCTACGAGCAGTACTTC.

The chain joins TRBV2 to TRBJ2-3; no firm D call. Germline-derived CDR1 and CDR2 are SNHLY and FYNNEI. Trimming shortened V by 5 bases and J by 11 bases, and 8 bases separated the two germline ends. CDR3 size: 10 residues. The CDR3 region has the DNA TGTGCCAGCAGTCACGCCGGGCAGTATTTT. Protein sequence: CASSHAGQYF.

This chain links TRBV28 with TRBJ2-5; tentatively, D is TRBD1 or TRBD2 (5 bases each). This CDR3 region has 13 residues. Germline V lookup: CDR1 MDHEN, CDR2 SYDVKM. The ends were cut back, 6 bases at V and 1 base at J, with 9 bases in the middle. CDR3 nucleotide sequence: TGTGCCAGCAGGGTTGGGGGCCAAGAGACCCAGTACTTC. It is translated as CASRVGGQETQYF.

V gene TRBV7-8 combines with J gene TRBJ2-7; D may match TRBD1 or TRBD2 (6 bases each). This CDR3 is built from 14 residues. CDR1 SGHVS and CDR2 FQNEAQ come from the germline V gene. V was shortened by 1 base and J by 7 bases, with 14 bases between the two germline ends. CDR3 in DNA: TGTGCCAGCAGCTTAGAGGGGGGCCCGGGGGAGCAGTACGTC. Encoded protein: CASSLEGGPGEQYV.

This chain joins TRBV28 and TRBJ2-7; perhaps TRBD1 as D (5 bases). Deletions cut 6 bases from V and 7 bases from J, with 16 bases between. The CDR3 sequence is 13 residues long. CDR1 is MDHEN and CDR2 is SYDVKM in the germline V gene. The CDR3 DNA follows: TGTGCCAGCAGCCTCCGACAGTGGTCAGAGCAGTACTTC. Its translation is CASSLRQWSEQYF.

This chain links TRBV27 with TRBJ2-5; 7 bases line up with TRBD1. V lost 4 bases, J lost 11 bases, and 10 bases stayed unmatched. Germline CDR1 is MNHEY and CDR2 is SMNVEV (reference sequence). The CDR3 extends over 13 amino acids. CDR3 DNA: TGTGCCAGCAGTTCCACCGACAGGGTCTGGCAGTACTTC. Its protein is CASSSTDRVWQYF.

The genes are TRBV27 and TRBJ2-5, with 11 bases aligning to TRBD1. In germline, CDR1 is MNHEY, CDR2 SMNVEV (reference sequence). CDR3 length: 15 residues. The junction had 7 bases not matched to a gene; V was cut back by 5 bases and J by 5 bases. CDR3 sequence reads: CASSPDRGQVETQYF. The CDR3 DNA follows: TGTGCCAGCAGTCCGGACAGGGGGCAGGTGGAGACCCAGTACTTC.

The rearrangement links TRBV27 to TRBJ2-7; D ambiguous. This CDR3 comprises 12 residues. Trimming took off 8 bases at V and 3 bases at J, with 11 bases between the two ends. The V gene's germline CDR1 is MNHEY and CDR2 SMNVEV (reference sequence). The CDR3 DNA reads TGTGCCAGCCGTGGGCATTACTACGAGCAGTACTTC. This codes for CASRGHYYEQYF.

The J gene is TRBJ1-3, the V gene TRBV4-1; a possible D gene is TRBD1 (6 bases). Trimming took off 3 bases at V and 0 bases at J, with 15 bases between the two ends. The CDR3 spans 17 residues. Per germline, CDR1 MGHRA and CDR2 YSYEKL. This CDR3 is CASSHYWTASSGNTIYF. CDR3 DNA: TGCGCCAGCAGCCATTACTGGACAGCGAGCTCTGGAAACACCATATATTTT.

V is TRBV30 and J is TRBJ1-5; D gene uncertain. The CDR3 contains 13 residues. Germline assignment: CDR1 GTSNPN and CDR2 SVGIG (reference sequence). Trimming stripped 3 bases from V and 0 bases from J, with 6 bases between. CDR3 protein: CAWSVSSNQPQHF. The CDR3 DNA sequence: TGTGCCTGGAGCGTTAGTAGCAATCAGCCCCAGCATTTT.

The chain is built from TRBV19 and TRBJ2-7; the match to TRBD2 covers 8 bases. Germline V gene data show CDR1 as LNHDA and CDR2 as SQIVND (reference sequence). The V segment lost 10 bases and the J segment 4 bases; nucleotides outside the gene matches: 6. This CDR3 region has 12 residues. CDR3 protein: CATRGGPYEQYF. The CDR3 coding sequence is TGTGCCACTCGGGGGGGACCTTACGAGCAGTACTTC.

The chain's CDR3 is CAWSQGGGLRETQYF. Here the CDR3 DNA reads TGTGCCTGGAGCCAAGGGGGAGGCCTAAGGGAGACCCAGTACTTC. J is TRBJ2-5 and V is TRBV30; D may be TRBD1 or TRBD2 (6 bases each). CDR3 length: 15 residues. In germline, CDR1 is GTSNPN, CDR2 SVGIG (reference sequence). Trimming left V 3 bases short and J 5 bases short, with 19 bases between.

The chain combines TRBV5-1 with TRBJ2-5; D unresolved. From germline, CDR1 is SGHRS and CDR2 YFSETQ. This CDR3 comprises 15 residues. V was shortened by 4 bases and J by 2 bases, with 15 bases between the two germline ends. Here the CDR3 DNA reads TGCGCCAGCAGCCTGGGTAGGGCTGATCAAGAGACCCAGTACTTC. It encodes CASSLGRADQETQYF.

The chain couples TRBV27 to TRBJ1-5, with a tentative D call TRBD1 (5 bases). The CDR3 has 14 amino acids. The germline V gene encodes CDR1 MNHEY and CDR2 SMNVEV (reference sequence). V lost 2 bases to trimming and J lost 4 bases, with 9 bases between them. Written as DNA, the CDR3 is TGTGCCAGCAGTTTAGGGGGGTGGAATCAGCCCCAGCATTTT. Protein: CASSLGGWNQPQHF.

This clone was recorded a few times. The V gene is TRBV2, the J gene TRBJ1-2; 9 bases map to TRBD1. This CDR3 is built from 13 residues. The V and J ends lost 4 bases and 8 bases, in that order; junction bases with no gene match: 5. Germline lookup yields CDR1 SNHLY and CDR2 FYNNEI. The CDR3 region is CASSGDRVRGYTF. CDR3 bases: TGTGCCAGCAGTGGGGACAGGGTCCGAGGCTACACCTTC.

The rearrangement joins TRBV19 to TRBJ1-1; TRBD1 is a possible D gene (6 bases). Germline V gene lookup returns CDR1 LNHDA and CDR2 SQIVND (reference sequence). The CDR3 has 14 amino acids. Trimming cost V 6 bases and J 7 bases, with 18 bases left between them. CDR3 nucleotide sequence: TGTGCCAGTAGCTCCCAGGGGATCGCGAGTGAAGCTTTCTTT. Encoded protein: CASSSQGIASEAFF. Complete variable domain (other parts from reference TRBV19 and TRBJ1-1): DGGITQSPKYLFRKEGQNVTLSCEQNLNHDAMYWYRQDPGQGLRLIYYSQIVNDFQKGDIAEGYSVSREKKESFPLTVTSAQKNPTAFYLCASSSQGIASEAFFGQGTRLTVV.

J is TRBJ1-4 and V is TRBV18; D gene unclear. Germline CDR1 and CDR2: KGHSH and LQKENI. V was pared by 5 bases and J by 4 bases, with 8 bases between. This CDR3 spans 13 amino acids. The CDR3 region is CASSGQINEKLFF. The CDR3 coding sequence is TGTGCCAGCTCAGGCCAGATTAATGAAAAACTGTTTTTT. Combining the CDR3 with reference TRBV18 and TRBJ1-4 gives the whole variable domain NAGVMQNPRHLVRRRGQEARLRCSPMKGHSHVYWYRQLPEEGLKFMVYLQKENIIDESGMPKERFSAEFPKEGPSILRIQQVVRGDSAAYFCASSGQINEKLFFGSGTQLSVL.